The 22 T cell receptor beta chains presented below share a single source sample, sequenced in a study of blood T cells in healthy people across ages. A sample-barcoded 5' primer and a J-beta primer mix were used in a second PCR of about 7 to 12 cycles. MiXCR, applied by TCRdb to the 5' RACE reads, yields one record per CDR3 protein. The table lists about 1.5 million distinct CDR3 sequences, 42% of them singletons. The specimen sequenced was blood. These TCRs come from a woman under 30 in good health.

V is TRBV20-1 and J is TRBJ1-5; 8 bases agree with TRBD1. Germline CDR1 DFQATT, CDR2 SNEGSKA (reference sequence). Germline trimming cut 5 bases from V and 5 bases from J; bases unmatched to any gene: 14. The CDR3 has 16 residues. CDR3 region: CSAGGTGRVQYQPQHF. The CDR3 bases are TGCAGTGCTGGAGGGACAGGCCGGGTTCAATATCAGCCCCAGCATTTT.

The CDR3 sequence is CASSAGSSGANVLTF. CDR3 nucleotides: TGTGCCAGCAGTGCAGGGAGCTCTGGGGCCAACGTCCTGACTTTC. The chain has TRBV5-6 and TRBJ2-6; D might be TRBD1 or TRBD2, each matching 5 bases. With 5 bases removed from V and 0 bases from J, the gap between germline ends came to 9 bases. Germline V CDR1 and CDR2: SGHDT, YYEEEE. The length of the CDR3 is 15 residues.

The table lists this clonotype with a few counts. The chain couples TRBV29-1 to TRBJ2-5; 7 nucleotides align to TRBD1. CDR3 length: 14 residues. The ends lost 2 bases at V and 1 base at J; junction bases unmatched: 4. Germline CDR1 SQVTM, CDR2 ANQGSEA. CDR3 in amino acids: CSVEKYRGQETQYF. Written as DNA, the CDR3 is TGCAGCGTTGAAAAGTACAGGGGCCAAGAGACCCAGTACTTC.

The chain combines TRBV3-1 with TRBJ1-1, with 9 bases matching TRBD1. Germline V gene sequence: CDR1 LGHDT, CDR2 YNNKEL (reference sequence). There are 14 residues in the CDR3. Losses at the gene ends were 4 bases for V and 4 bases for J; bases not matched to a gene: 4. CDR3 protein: CASSLQGATTEAFF. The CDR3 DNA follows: TGTGCCAGCAGCCTACAGGGGGCTACCACTGAAGCTTTCTTT.

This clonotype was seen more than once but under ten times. The CDR3 DNA reads as TGTGCCGTTTACGACAGGGGTAGCAATCAGCCCCAGCATTTT. Amino acid sequence: CAVYDRGSNQPQHF. The V and J genes are TRBV21-1 and TRBJ1-5; whether TRBD1, the table's D call, matches the DNA was not checked. TRBV21-1 is listed as a pseudogene. The CDR3 length is 14 residues.

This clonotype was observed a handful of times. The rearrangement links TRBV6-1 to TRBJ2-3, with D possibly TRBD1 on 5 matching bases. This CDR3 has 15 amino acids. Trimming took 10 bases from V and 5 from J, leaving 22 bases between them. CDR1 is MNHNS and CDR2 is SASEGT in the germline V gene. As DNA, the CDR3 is TGTGCCACCTTGACAGCCCCTAGTTGGGAAGATACGCAGTATTTT. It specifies CATLTAPSWEDTQYF.

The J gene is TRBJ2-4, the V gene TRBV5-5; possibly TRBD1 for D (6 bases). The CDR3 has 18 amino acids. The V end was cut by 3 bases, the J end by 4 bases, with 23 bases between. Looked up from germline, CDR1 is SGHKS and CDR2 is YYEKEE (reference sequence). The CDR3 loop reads CASSWSLDSNLLKNIQYF. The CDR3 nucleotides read TGTGCCAGCAGCTGGAGCCTGGACAGCAATCTACTTAAAAACATTCAGTACTTC.

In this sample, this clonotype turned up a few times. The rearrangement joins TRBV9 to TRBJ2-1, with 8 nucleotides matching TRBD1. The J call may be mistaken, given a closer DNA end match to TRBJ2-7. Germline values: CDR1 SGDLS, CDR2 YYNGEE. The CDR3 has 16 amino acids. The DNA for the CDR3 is TGTGCCAGCAGCCCCCGGACAGGGAGCTCCTACAATGAGCAGTACTTC. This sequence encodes CASSPRTGSSYNEQYF.

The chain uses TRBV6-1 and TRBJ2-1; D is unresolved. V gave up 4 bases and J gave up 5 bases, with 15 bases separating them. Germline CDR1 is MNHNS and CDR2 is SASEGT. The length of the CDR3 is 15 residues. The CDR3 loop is CASSGGFGGNNEQFF. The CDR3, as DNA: TGTGCCAGCAGTGGGGGTTTCGGTGGTAACAATGAGCAGTTCTTC.

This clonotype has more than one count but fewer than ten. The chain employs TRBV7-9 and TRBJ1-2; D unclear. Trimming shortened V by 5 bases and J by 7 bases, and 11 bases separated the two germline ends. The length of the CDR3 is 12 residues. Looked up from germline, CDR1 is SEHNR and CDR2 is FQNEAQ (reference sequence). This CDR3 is CASSHLGSGYTF. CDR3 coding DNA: TGTGCCAGCAGCCATTTGGGGTCTGGCTACACCTTC. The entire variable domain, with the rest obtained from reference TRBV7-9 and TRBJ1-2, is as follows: DTGVSQNPRHKITKRGQNVTFRCDPISEHNRLYWYRQTLGQGPEFLTYFQNEAQLEKSRLLSDRFSAERPKGSFSTLEIQRTEQGDSAMYLCASSHLGSGYTFGSGTRLTVV.

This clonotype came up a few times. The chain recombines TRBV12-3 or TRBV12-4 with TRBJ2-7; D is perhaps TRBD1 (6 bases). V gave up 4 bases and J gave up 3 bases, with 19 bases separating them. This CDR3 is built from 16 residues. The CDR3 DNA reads TGTGCCAGCAGTTATGGTCCAATCAGGGGTTACTACGAGCAGTACTTC. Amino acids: CASSYGPIRGYYEQYF.

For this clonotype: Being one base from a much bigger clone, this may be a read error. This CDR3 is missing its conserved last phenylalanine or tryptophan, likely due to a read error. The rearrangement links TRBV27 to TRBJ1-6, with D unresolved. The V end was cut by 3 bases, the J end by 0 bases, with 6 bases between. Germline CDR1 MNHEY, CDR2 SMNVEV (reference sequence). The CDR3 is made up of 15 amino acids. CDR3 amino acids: CASSLRSSYNSPLHL. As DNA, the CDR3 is TGTGCCAGCAGTTTGCGGAGCTCCTATAATTCACCCCTCCACCTT.

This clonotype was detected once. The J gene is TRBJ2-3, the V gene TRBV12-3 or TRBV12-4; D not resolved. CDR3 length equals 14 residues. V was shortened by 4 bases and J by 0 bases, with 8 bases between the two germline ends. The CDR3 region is CASSSALSTDTQYF. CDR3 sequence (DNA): TGTGCCAGCAGTTCGGCACTGAGCACAGATACGCAGTATTTT.

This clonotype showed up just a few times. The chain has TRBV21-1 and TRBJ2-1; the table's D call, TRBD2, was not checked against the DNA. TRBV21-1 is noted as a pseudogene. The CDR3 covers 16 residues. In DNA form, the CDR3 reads TGTGCCAGCAGTGGGACTAGCGGGACTCCGAGGAATGAGCAGTTCTTC. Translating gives CASSGTSGTPRNEQFF.

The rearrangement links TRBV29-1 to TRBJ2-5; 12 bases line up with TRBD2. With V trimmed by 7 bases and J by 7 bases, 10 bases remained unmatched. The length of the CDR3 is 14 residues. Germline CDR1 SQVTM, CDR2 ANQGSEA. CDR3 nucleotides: TGCAGCGGAACTAGCGGGGGGACCTTGGGGACCCAGTACTTC. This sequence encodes CSGTSGGTLGTQYF.

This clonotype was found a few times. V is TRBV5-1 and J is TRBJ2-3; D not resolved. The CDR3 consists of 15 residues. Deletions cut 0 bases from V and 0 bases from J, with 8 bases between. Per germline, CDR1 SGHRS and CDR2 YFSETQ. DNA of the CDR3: TGCGCCAGCAGCTTGGGGCCGTTTAGCACAGATACGCAGTATTTT. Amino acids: CASSLGPFSTDTQYF.

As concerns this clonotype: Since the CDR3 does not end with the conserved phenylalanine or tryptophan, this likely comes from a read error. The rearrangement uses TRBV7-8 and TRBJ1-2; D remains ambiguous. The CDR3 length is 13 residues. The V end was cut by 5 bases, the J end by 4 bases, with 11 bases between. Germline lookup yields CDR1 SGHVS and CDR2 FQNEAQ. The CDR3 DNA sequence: TGTGCCAGCAGCCTCCGGACCAGCTATGGCTACACCTTA. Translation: CASSLRTSYGYTL.

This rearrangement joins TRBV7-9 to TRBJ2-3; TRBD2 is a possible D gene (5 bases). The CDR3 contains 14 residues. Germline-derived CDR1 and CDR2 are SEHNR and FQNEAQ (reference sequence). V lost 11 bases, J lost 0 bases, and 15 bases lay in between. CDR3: CAAAGVTSTDTQYF. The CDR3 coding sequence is TGTGCCGCCGCGGGCGTTACTAGCACAGATACGCAGTATTTT. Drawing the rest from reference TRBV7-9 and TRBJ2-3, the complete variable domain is DTGVSQNPRHKITKRGQNVTFRCDPISEHNRLYWYRQTLGQGPEFLTYFQNEAQLEKSRLLSDRFSAERPKGSFSTLEIQRTEQGDSAMYLCAAAGVTSTDTQYFGPGTRLTVL.

DNA for the CDR3: TGCAGTGCTACCGAGCCAATTTTCACAGATACGCAGTATTTT. It encodes CSATEPIFTDTQYF. J is TRBJ2-3 and V is TRBV20-1; D unclear. V lost 4 bases, J lost 2 bases, and 13 bases lay in between. The CDR3 is 14 residues long. CDR1 and CDR2 (germline): DFQATT, SNEGSKA (reference sequence).

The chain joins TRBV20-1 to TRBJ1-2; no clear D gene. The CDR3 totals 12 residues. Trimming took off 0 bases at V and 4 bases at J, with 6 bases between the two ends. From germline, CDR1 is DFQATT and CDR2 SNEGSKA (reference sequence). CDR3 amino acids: CSARDPLYGYTF. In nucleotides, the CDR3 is TGCAGTGCTAGAGATCCCCTCTATGGCTACACCTTC.

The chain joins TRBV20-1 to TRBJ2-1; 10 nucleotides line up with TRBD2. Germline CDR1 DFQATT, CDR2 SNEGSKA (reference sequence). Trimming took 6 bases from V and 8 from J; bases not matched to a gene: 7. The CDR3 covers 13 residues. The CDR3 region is CSAHTSGKHEQFF. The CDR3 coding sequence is TGCAGTGCCCACACTAGCGGGAAGCATGAGCAGTTCTTC.

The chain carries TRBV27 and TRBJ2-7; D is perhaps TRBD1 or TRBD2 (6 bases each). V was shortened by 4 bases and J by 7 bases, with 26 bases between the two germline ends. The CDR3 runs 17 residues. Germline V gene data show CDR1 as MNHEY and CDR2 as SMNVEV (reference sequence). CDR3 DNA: TGTGCCAGCAGTTCCCGGATCCGGGGGCGGGCTAACAATGAGCAGTACTTC. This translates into CASSSRIRGRANNEQYF.